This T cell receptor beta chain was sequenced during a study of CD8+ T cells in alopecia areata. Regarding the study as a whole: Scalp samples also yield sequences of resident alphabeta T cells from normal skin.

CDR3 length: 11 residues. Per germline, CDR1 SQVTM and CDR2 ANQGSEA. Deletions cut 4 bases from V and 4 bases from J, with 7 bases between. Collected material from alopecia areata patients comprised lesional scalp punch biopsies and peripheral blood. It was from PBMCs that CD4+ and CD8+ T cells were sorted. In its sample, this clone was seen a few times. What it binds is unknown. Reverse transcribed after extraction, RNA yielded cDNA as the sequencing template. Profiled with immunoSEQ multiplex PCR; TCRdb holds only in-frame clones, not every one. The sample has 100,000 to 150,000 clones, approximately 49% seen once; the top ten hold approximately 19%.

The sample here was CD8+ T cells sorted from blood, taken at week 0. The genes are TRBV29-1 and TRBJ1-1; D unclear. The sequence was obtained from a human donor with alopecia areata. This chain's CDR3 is CSVGGFTEAFF. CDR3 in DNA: TGCAGCGTTGGAGGTTTCACTGAAGCTTTCTTT.